The 8 T cell receptor beta chains presented below share a single source sample, sequenced in a study of blood T cell repertoires in COVID-19. Some clones are missing from TCRdb's copy, which holds only in-frame ones; the method was immunoSEQ multiplex PCR. This table holds a few hundred thousand clones, roughly four fifths found once. Sequenced: peripheral blood. The source of these receptors is a man aged 25-45 years who had recovered from COVID-19.

The chain recombines TRBV2 with TRBJ1-2, with D unclear. The CDR3 loop spans 17 amino acids. V was cut by 3 bases and J by 4 bases, with 21 bases left in between. Germline lookup yields CDR1 SNHLY and CDR2 FYNNEI. The CDR3, as DNA: TGTGCCAGCAGTGACGGCAGGTCGTCGGGGATAATCTATGGCTACACCTTC. Amino acid sequence: CASSDGRSSGIIYGYTF.

The chain carries TRBV9 and TRBJ1-2, with D possibly TRBD1 on 6 matching bases. V was clipped by 0 bases and J by 0 bases, with 6 bases between them. Germline V gene data show CDR1 as SGDLS and CDR2 as YYNGEE. There are 14 residues in the CDR3. CDR3 nucleotide sequence: TGTGCCAGCAGCGTAGGACAGGCTAACTATGGCTACACCTTC. Translated: CASSVGQANYGYTF.

This clone was observed a handful of times. The J gene is TRBJ1-5, the V gene TRBV19; the match to TRBD1 covers 9 bases. This CDR3 has 16 residues. CDR1 and CDR2 from the germline V gene are LNHDA and SQIVND (reference sequence). The junction had 7 bases not matched to a gene; V was cut back by 1 base and J by 6 bases. Written as DNA, the CDR3 is TGTGCCAGTAGTATAGGGTTGGACAGGGGTTTTCAGCCCCAGCATTTT. Protein product: CASSIGLDRGFQPQHF.

This rearrangement joins TRBV18 to TRBJ1-4; D is undetermined. CDR3 size: 13 residues. With 2 bases removed from V and 4 bases from J, the gap between germline ends came to 5 bases. Germline V gives CDR1 KGHSH, CDR2 LQKENI. CDR3 sequence reads: CASSPGSNEKLFF. In nucleotides, the CDR3 is TGTGCCAGCTCACCAGGGAGTAATGAAAAACTGTTTTTT.

The chain recombines TRBV9 with TRBJ2-2; TRBD2 agrees at 15 bases. V gave up 4 bases and J gave up 4 bases; unmatched junction bases: 8. This CDR3 has 18 residues. Looked up from germline, CDR1 is SGDLS and CDR2 is YYNGEE. In DNA form, the CDR3 reads TGTGCCAGCAGCCCACGGACTAGCGGGGGGGCCCTCACCGGGGAGCTGTTTTTT. Translation gives CASSPRTSGGALTGELFF.

This chain links TRBV6-5 with TRBJ1-6; 7 bases map to TRBD1. The germline gives CDR1 MNHEY, CDR2 SVGAGI. This CDR3 region has 15 residues. Unmatched junction bases numbered 10, after V lost 4 bases and J lost 10 bases. CDR3 sequence: CASSWDSFRDSPLHF. CDR3 DNA sequence: TGTGCCAGCAGTTGGGACAGTTTTAGGGACTCACCCCTCCACTTT.

The rearrangement links TRBV11-2 to TRBJ2-7; D possibly corresponds to TRBD2 (6 bases). The CDR3 consists of 13 residues. From germline, CDR1 is SGHAT and CDR2 FQNNGV. The germline V and J ends were trimmed by 3 bases and 10 bases, with 16 bases remaining between them. The CDR3 region is CASSFVEGSLQYV. The DNA for the CDR3 is TGTGCCAGCAGCTTCGTGGAGGGCTCCTTACAGTACGTC.

The chain recombines TRBV4-1 with TRBJ2-1, with a weak D call TRBD2 (5 bases). Trimming took off 0 bases at V and 9 bases at J, with 18 bases between the two ends. This CDR3 has 16 residues. Germline lookup yields CDR1 MGHRA and CDR2 YSYEKL. CDR3 in amino acids: CASSQEGERTRGEQFF. In DNA form, the CDR3 reads TGCGCCAGCAGCCAAGAGGGCGAGCGGACCCGAGGTGAGCAGTTCTTC.